The T cell receptor beta chain under discussion was sequenced for a study of shared clonotypes between healthy human individuals. The assay was immunoSEQ multiplex PCR, and TCRdb's table has in-frame clones only and misses some. The top ten hold approximately 0.37% of the sample, which has about 2.4 million clones, approximately 93% seen once. V was cut by 0 bases and J by 4 bases, with 11 bases left in between. This CDR3 is 15 amino acids long. Germline V CDR1 and CDR2: SGDLS, YYNGEE. Sequencing was performed on naive CD4+ T cells from PBMCs. Subset given: CD45RA+ positively selected. This sequence joins TRBV9 and TRBJ2-1; perhaps D is TRBD1 or TRBD2 (6 bases each). This TCR came from a man younger than 30 in good health. Some clones in this sample may be carry-over from other donors' samples. CDR3 sequence reads: CASSVGRGGYNEQFF. Written as DNA, the CDR3 is TGTGCCAGCAGCGTAGGACGAGGGGGGTACAATGAGCAGTTCTTC.